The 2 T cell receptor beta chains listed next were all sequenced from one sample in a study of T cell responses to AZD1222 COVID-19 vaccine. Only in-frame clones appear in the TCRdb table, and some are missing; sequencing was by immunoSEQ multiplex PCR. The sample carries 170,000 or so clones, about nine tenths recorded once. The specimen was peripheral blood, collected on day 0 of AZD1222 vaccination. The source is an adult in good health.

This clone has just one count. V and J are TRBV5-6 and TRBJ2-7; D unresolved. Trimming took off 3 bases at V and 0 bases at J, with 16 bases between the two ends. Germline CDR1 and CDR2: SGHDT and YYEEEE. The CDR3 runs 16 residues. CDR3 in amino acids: CASSSGWYRGSYEQYF. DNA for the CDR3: TGTGCCAGCAGCTCCGGCTGGTACCGAGGCTCCTACGAGCAGTACTTC.

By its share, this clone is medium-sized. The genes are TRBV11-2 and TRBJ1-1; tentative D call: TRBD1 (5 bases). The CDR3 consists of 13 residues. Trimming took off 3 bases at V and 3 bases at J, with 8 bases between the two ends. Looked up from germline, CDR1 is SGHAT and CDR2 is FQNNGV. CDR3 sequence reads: CASSFQGHTEAFF. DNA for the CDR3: TGTGCCAGCAGCTTTCAGGGTCACACTGAAGCTTTCTTT.